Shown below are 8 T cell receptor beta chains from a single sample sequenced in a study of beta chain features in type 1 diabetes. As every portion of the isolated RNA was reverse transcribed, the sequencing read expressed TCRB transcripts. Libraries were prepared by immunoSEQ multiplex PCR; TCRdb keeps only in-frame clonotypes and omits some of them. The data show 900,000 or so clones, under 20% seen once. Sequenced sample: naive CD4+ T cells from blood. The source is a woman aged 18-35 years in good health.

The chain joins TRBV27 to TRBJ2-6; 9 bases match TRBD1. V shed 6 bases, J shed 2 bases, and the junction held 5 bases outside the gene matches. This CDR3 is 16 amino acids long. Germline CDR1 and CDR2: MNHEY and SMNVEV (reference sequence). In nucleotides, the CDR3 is TGTGCCAGCAGAGGGACAGGGATGGCTGGGGCCAACGTCCTGACTTTC. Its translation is CASRGTGMAGANVLTF.

For the CDR3, the DNA is TGTGCCAGCAGTGACCTTGGCAGCCCCTCCTACGAGCAGTACTTC. This encodes CASSDLGSPSYEQYF. The J gene is TRBJ2-5, the V gene TRBV25-1; no clear D. Matching the DNA end better, TRBJ2-7 makes the J call doubtful. Germline V gene data show CDR1 as MGHDK and CDR2 as SYGVNS. The CDR3 spans 15 residues.

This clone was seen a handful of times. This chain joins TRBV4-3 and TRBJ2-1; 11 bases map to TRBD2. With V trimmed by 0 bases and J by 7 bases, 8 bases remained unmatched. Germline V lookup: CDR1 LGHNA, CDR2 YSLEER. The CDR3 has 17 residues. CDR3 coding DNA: TGCGCCAGCAGCCAAGAAACTAGCGGGAGTTCTATGAATGAGCAGTTCTTC. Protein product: CASSQETSGSSMNEQFF.

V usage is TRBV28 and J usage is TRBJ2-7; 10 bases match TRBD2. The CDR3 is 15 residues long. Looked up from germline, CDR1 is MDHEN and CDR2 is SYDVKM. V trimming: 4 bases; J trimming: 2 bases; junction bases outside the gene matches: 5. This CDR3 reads CASSSSLAGAYEQYF. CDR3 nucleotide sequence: TGTGCCAGCAGTTCCTCTCTAGCGGGAGCCTACGAGCAGTACTTC.

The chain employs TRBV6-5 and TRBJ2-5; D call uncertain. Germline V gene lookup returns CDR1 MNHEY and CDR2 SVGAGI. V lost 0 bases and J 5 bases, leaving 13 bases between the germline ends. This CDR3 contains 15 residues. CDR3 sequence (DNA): TGTGCCAGCAGTTACTCCGGTGACTCCATGGAGACCCAGTACTTC. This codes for CASSYSGDSMETQYF.

CDR3 nucleotide sequence: TGTGCCAGCAGCGTAGGGGGTACTTATCCTTACGAGCAGTACTTC. This translates into CASSVGGTYPYEQYF. The V and J genes are TRBV9 and TRBJ2-7; D remains unclear. Trimming removed 0 bases at V and 4 bases at J, with 14 bases between. The germline V gene has CDR1 SGDLS and CDR2 YYNGEE. There are 15 residues in the CDR3.

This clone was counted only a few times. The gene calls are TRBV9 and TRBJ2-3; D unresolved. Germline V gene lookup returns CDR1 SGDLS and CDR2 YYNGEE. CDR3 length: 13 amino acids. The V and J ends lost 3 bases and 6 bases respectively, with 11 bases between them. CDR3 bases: TGTGCCAGCAGCGCCCGCCCCTTGGATACGCAGTATTTT. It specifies CASSARPLDTQYF.

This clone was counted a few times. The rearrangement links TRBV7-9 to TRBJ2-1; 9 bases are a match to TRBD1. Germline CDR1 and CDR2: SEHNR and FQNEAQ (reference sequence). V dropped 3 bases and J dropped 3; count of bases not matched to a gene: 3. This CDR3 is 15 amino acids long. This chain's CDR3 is CASSLGTGNYNEQFF. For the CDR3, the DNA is TGTGCCAGCAGCTTGGGGACAGGGAACTACAATGAGCAGTTCTTC.